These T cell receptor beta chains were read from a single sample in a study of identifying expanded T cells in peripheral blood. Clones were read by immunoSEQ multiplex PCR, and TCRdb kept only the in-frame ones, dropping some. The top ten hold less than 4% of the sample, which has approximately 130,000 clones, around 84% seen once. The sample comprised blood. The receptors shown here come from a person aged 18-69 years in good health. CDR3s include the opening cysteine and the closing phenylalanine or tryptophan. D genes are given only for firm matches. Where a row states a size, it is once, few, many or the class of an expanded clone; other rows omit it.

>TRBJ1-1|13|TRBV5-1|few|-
CASSFTVPTEAFF
TGCGCCAGCAGCTTCACAGTTCCCACTGAAGCTTTCTTT
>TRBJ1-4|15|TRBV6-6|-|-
CASSYYRRGGEKLFF
TGTGCCAGCAGTTACTACAGGCGGGGGGGGGAAAAACTGTTTTTT
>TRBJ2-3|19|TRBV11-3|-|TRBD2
CASSLGLLAGGVYTDTQYF
TGTGCCAGCAGCTTAGGCCTACTAGCGGGGGGAGTTTACACAGATACGCAGTATTTT
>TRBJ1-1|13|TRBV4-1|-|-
CASSQVVVTEAFF
TGCGCCAGCAGCCAAGTCGTGGTTACTGAAGCTTTCTTT
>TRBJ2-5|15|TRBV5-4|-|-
CASSPRDSGAETQYF
TGTGCCAGCAGCCCAAGGGACTCCGGGGCGGAGACCCAGTACTTC
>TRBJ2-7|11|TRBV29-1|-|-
CSVGRDLEQYF
TGCAGCGTTGGACGGGACCTCGAGCAGTACTTC
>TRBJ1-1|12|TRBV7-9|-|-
CASSLGRDEAFF
TGTGCCAGCAGCCTAGGACGGGATGAAGCTTTCTTT
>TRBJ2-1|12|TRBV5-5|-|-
CASSSPSPEQFF
TGTGCCAGCAGCTCGCCTAGCCCTGAGCAGTTCTTC
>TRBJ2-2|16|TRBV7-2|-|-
CASSLTGNWNTGELFF
TGTGCCAGCAGCTTAACAGGGAATTGGAACACCGGGGAGCTGTTTTTT
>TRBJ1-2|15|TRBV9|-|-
CASSVEDQANYGYTF
TGTGCCAGCAGCGTAGAGGACCAGGCTAACTATGGCTACACCTTC
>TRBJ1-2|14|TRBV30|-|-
CAWSRKGHRGGYTF
TGTGCCTGGAGTCGGAAGGGACACCGCGGGGGCTACACCTTC
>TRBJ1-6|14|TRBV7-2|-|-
CASSLGGGGSPLHF
TGTGCCAGCAGCTTGGGGGGTGGGGGTTCACCCCTCCACTTT
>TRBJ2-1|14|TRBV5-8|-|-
CASSLVGGTNEQFF
TGTGCCAGCAGCTTGGTCGGGGGGACAAATGAGCAGTTCTTC
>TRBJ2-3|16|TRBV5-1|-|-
CASSFNGGLSTDTQYF
TGCGCCAGCAGCTTCAACGGGGGGCTTAGCACAGATACGCAGTATTTT
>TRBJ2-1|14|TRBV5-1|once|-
CASSDYSSYNEQFF
TGCGCCAGCAGCGATTATAGCTCCTACAATGAGCAGTTCTTC
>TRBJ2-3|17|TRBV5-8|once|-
CASSLKFGNDGTDTQYF
TGTGCCAGCAGCTTGAAGTTTGGGAATGATGGCACAGATACGCAGTATTTT
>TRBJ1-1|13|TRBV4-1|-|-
CASSHGRTFEAFF
TGCGCCAGCAGCCATGGTCGTACTTTTGAAGCTTTCTTT
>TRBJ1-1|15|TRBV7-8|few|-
CASSSTSLIDSEAFF
TGTGCCAGCAGCTCGACCTCTCTCATAGACTCTGAAGCTTTCTTT
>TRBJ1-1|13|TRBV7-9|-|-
CASSLGWDTEAFF
TGTGCCAGCAGCTTAGGCTGGGACACTGAAGCTTTCTTT
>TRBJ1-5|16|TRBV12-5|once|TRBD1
CASGLGTGVFNQPQHF
TGTGCTAGTGGCCTGGGGACAGGGGTATTCAATCAGCCCCAGCATTTT
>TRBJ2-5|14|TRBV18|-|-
CASSHLGGEETQYF
TGTGCCAGCTCCCACCTAGGGGGTGAGGAGACCCAGTACTTC
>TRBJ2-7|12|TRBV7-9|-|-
CASSEDHYEQYF
TGTGCCAGCAGCGAAGATCACTACGAGCAGTACTTC
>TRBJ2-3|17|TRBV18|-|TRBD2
CASSPLSSGALPDTQYF
TGTGCCAGCTCACCACTATCCAGCGGGGCCCTCCCGGATACGCAGTATTTT
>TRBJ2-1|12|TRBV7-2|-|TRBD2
CASSSRGVAQFF
TGTGCCAGCAGCTCACGGGGGGTAGCCCAGTTCTTC
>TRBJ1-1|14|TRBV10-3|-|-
CAISGREENTEAFF
TGTGCCATCAGTGGGAGGGAGGAGAACACTGAAGCTTTCTTT
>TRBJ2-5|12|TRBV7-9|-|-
CASSSSDETQYF
TGTGCCAGCAGCTCGTCAGACGAGACCCAGTACTTC
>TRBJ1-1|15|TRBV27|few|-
CASSLSILGDTEAFF
TGTGCCAGCAGTTTATCCATATTGGGAGACACTGAAGCTTTCTTT
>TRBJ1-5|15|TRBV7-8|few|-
CASSEFSGLNQPQHF
TGTGCCAGCAGCGAATTTTCGGGGCTTAATCAGCCCCAGCATTTT
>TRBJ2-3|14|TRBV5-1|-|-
CASKEFSSTDTQYF
TGCGCCAGCAAGGAGTTCTCTAGCACAGATACGCAGTATTTT
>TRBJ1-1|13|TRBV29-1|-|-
CSVERLTAGGAFF
TGCAGCGTTGAGCGACTGACAGCCGGCGGAGCTTTCTTT
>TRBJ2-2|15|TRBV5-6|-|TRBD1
CASSAGQGAAGELFF
TGTGCCAGCAGCGCGGGACAGGGGGCGGCCGGGGAGCTGTTTTTT
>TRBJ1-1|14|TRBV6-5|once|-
CASAPRMENTEAFF
TGTGCCAGCGCTCCACGGATGGAGAACACTGAAGCTTTCTTT
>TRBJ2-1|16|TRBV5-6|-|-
CASSSRIGSTYNEQFF
TGTGCCAGCAGCAGCAGGATAGGGAGTACCTACAATGAGCAGTTCTTC
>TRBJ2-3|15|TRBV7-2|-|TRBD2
CASSSTGGGTDTQYF
TGTGCCAGCAGCTCCACCGGGGGGGGCACAGATACGCAGTATTTT
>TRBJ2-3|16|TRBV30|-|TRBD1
CAWSILTGTGTDTQYF
TGTGCCTGGAGTATACTGACAGGGACAGGGACAGATACGCAGTATTTT
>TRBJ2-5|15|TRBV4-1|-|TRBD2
CASSHGRLAGETQYF
TGCGCCAGCAGCCACGGCAGACTAGCCGGGGAGACCCAGTACTTC
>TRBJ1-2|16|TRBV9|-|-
CASSGRISRPAYGYTF
TGTGCCAGCAGCGGAAGAATTTCCCGTCCAGCCTATGGCTACACCTTC
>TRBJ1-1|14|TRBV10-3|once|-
CAIRSLNKNTEAFF
TGTGCCATCAGGTCCCTAAATAAAAACACTGAAGCTTTCTTT
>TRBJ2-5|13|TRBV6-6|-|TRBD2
CATRTSGGETQYF
TGTGCCACCAGGACTAGCGGGGGAGAGACCCAGTACTTC
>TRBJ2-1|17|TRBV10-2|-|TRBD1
CASSLGTGVVSYNEQFF
TGCGCCAGCAGTCTTGGGACAGGGGTGGTAAGCTACAATGAGCAGTTCTTC
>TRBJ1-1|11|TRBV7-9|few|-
CASSLGGDAFF
TGTGCCAGCAGCTTAGGGGGGGATGCTTTCTTT
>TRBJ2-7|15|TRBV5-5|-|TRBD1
CASSDGGTGDYEQYF
TGTGCCAGCAGCGACGGAGGGACAGGGGATTACGAGCAGTACTTC
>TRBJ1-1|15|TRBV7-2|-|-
CASSLPGRMYTEAFF
TGTGCCAGCAGCCTACCGGGTAGAATGTACACTGAAGCTTTCTTT
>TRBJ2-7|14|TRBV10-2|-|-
CASSEGGRNYEQYF
TGCGCCAGCAGTGAGGGTGGTCGAAACTACGAGCAGTACTTC
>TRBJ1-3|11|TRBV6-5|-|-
CASSYADTIYF
TGTGCCAGCAGTTACGCGGACACCATATATTTT
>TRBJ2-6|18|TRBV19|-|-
CASSIRGRPYSGANVLTF
TGTGCCAGTAGTATTCGGGGTCGTCCCTACTCTGGGGCCAACGTCCTGACTTTC
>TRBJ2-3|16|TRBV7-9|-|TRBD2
CASSLEASGGHQAQYF
TGTGCCAGCAGCTTAGAGGCTAGCGGGGGCCACCAGGCGCAGTATTTT
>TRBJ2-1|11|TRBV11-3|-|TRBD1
CASSLGQGKFF
TGTGCCAGCAGCTTAGGACAGGGGAAGTTCTTC
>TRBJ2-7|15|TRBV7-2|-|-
CASSFLTSSRDEQYF
TGTGCCAGCAGCTTTCTGACCTCTTCGAGGGACGAGCAGTACTTC
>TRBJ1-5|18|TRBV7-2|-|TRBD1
CASSLEGRGGYSNQPQHF
TGTGCCAGCAGCTTAGAGGGCAGGGGGGGATATAGCAATCAGCCCCAGCATTTT
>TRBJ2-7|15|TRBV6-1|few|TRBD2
CASSVTSGGAHEQYF
TGTGCCAGCAGTGTTACTAGCGGGGGGGCCCACGAGCAGTACTTC
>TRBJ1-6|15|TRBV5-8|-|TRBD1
CASSPGQGRFFTLHF
TGTGCCAGCAGCCCGGGACAGGGAAGATTTTTTACCCTCCACTTT
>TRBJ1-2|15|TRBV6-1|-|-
CASRDSGTPNYGYTF
TGTGCCAGCAGAGATTCCGGGACACCTAACTATGGCTACACCTTC
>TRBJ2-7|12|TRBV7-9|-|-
CASSSQDYEQYF
TGTGCCAGCAGCTCACAAGACTACGAGCAGTACTTC